This TCR beta chain derives from a study of T cell repertoires in cytomegalovirus infection. General study results and limits: Summed frequency of shared TCR beta families picked out CMV carriers who also had the relevant HLA.

For this clonotype: Its antigen is as yet unknown.

TCRdb itself ran the reads through MiXCR, one entry per CDR3 protein. The table has 740,000 or so distinct CDR3 sequences, less than 40% seen once. Germline V gene data show CDR1 as SGHVS and CDR2 as FNYEAQ. This CDR3 is 14 amino acids long. Trimming at V came to 1 base and at J to 3 bases, leaving 3 bases not matched to a gene. The clonotype was recovered from a human donor in good health (CMV status not recorded). Some clones in this sample may be carry-over from other donors' samples. The V call is TRBV7-6, the J call TRBJ2-7; 7 nucleotides match TRBD1. The specimen sequenced was PBMCs. The CDR3 DNA reads TGTGCCAGCAGCTTAGAAGGGGGCATCTACGAGCAGTACTTC. This translates into CASSLEGGIYEQYF.